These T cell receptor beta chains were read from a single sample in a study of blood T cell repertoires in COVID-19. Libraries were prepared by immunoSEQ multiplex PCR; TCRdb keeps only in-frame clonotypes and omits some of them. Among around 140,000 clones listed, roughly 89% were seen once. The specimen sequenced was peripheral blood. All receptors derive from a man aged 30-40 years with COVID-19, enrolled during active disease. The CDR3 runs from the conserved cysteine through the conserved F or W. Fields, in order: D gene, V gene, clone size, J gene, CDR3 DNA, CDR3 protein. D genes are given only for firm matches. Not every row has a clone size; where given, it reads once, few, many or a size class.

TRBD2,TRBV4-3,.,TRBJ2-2,TGCGCCAGCAGCCAACATGGACTAGCGGCAAACACCGGGGAGCTGTTTTTT,CASSQHGLAANTGELFF
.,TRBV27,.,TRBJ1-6,TGTGCCAGCAGTTTAGCAGGGGTTGGTAATTCACCCCTCCACTTT,CASSLAGVGNSPLHF
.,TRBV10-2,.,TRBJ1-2,TGCGCCAGCAGTGCGGGGTCGAGTGGCTACACCTTC,CASSAGSSGYTF
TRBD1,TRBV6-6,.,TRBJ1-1,TGTGCCAGCAGCTACGGGACAGGGGAGACTGAAGCTTTCTTT,CASSYGTGETEAFF
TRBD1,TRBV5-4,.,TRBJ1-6,TGTGCCAGCAGCAAGGGACAGAATAATTCACCCCTCCACTTT,CASSKGQNNSPLHF
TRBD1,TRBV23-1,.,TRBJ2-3,TGCGCCAGCAGTCAATCCCCCGACGACAGGGGGCGGACAGATACGCAGTATTTT,CASSQSPDDRGRTDTQYF
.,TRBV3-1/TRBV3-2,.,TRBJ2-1,TGTGCCAGCAGCCGTGTGGTTTCGGATGAGCAGTTCTTC,CASSRVVSDEQFF
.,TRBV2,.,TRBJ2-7,TGTGCCAGCAGTGCGGACCGGTTCAGACAGTCCGACCAGGGGGGGCAGTACTTC,CASSADRFRQSDQGGQYF
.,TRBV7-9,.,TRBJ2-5,TGTGCCAGCAGCTTAGTCAGTCCAGGGACCCAGTACTTC,CASSLVSPGTQYF
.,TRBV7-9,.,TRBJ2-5,TGTGCCAGCAGCCCTGGGACAACCAGTGAACCAGAGACCCAGTACTTC,CASSPGTTSEPETQYF
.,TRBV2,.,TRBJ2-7,TGTGCCAGCAGTGAAGCAGCTACCTACGAGCAGTACTTC,CASSEAATYEQYF
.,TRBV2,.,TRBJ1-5,TGTGCCAGCAGCCGGGACACCGGCAATCAGCCCCAGCATTTT,CASSRDTGNQPQHF
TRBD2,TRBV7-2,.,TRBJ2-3,TGTGCCAGCAGCTACGTTCTAGCGGGAGAGGGGGCAGATACGCAGTATTTT,CASSYVLAGEGADTQYF
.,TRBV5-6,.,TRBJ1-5,TGTGCCAGCAGTTCCAGGGGTTGGCCCCAGCATTTT,CASSSRGWPQHF
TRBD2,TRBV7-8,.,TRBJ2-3,TGTGCCAGCAGCCCCCGGACTAGCGGGAGTATCACAGATACGCAGTATTTT,CASSPRTSGSITDTQYF
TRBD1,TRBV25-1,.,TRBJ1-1,TGTGCCAGCAGTGACTGGACAGGGGACACTGAAGCTTTCTTT,CASSDWTGDTEAFF
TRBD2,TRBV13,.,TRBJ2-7,TGTGCCAGCAGCATAACTAGCGGGGGTTACGAGCAGTACTTC,CASSITSGGYEQYF
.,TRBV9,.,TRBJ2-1,TGTGCCAGCAGCAGAATGACGAGGAGCGGACGGTCATACAATGAGCAGTTCTTC,CASSRMTRSGRSYNEQFF
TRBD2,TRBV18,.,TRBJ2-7,TGTGCCAGCTCACCTCGACTAGCGGCTTCCTACGAGCAGTACTTC,CASSPRLAASYEQYF
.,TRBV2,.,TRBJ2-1,TGTGCCAGCAGGCTGGGCGCCCCGCACAATGAGCAGTTCTTC,CASRLGAPHNEQFF
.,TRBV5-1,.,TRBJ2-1,TGCGCCAGCAGCCGGGACTTCCTGAGCTCCTACAATGAGCAGTTCTTC,CASSRDFLSSYNEQFF
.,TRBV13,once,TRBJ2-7,TGTGCCAGCAGCGGACAGCAAGGGGCTAACGAGCAGTACTTC,CASSGQQGANEQYF
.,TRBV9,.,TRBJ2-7,TGTGCCAGCAGTGGTAACGGACACAAACCCTACGAGCAGTACTTC,CASSGNGHKPYEQYF
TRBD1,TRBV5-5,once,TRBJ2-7,TGTGCCAGCAGGCCCATGGGACAGGGGTTCTACGAGCAGTACTTC,CASRPMGQGFYEQYF
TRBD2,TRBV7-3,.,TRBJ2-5,TGTGCCAGCAGCTCCGGCGGGGGGCTCGAGGAGACCCAGTACTTC,CASSSGGGLEETQYF
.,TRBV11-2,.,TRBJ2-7,TGTGCCAGCAGCTTGGCAAGTCTCTCCTACGAGCAGTACTTC,CASSLASLSYEQYF
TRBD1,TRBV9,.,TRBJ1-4,TGTGCCAGCAGCGTAGAAGGGGGCTTGAACGAAAAACTGTTTTTT,CASSVEGGLNEKLFF
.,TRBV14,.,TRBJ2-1,TGTGCCAGCAGCCCTCTCGGGGCGGGGGACAACAATGAGCAGTTCTTC,CASSPLGAGDNNEQFF
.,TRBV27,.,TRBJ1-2,TGTGCCAGCAGTTTATATACCCAGGGTCCGGAAGGAAGGGGCTACACCTTC,CASSLYTQGPEGRGYTF
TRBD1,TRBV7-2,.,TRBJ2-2,TGTGCCAGCAGCTTCCTTTTGGGACAGGGGGCGGCGGGCACCGGGGAGCTGTTTTTT,CASSFLLGQGAAGTGELFF
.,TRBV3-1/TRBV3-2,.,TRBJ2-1,TGTGCCAGCAGCCAAGGAGACAGAGGAAATGAGCAGTTCTTC,CASSQGDRGNEQFF
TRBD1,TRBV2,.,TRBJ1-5,TGTGCCAGCAAGGGGGACCGGGACAGCACAAATCAGCCCCAGCATTTT,CASKGDRDSTNQPQHF
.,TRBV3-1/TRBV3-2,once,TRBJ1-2,TGTGCCAGCAGCCCTGCAGAGGGTGGCTACACCTTC,CASSPAEGGYTF
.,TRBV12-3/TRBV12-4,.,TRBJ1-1,TGTGCCAGCAGTTTGGCGGGGAACACTGAAGCTTTCTTT,CASSLAGNTEAFF
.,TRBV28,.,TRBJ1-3,TGTGCCAGCAGTACAAGACAGTCCTCGAACACCATATATTTT,CASSTRQSSNTIYF
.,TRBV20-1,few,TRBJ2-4,TGCAGTGCTAGTGGCGGCCTAGCCAAAAACATTCAGTACTTC,CSASGGLAKNIQYF
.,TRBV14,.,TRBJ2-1,TGTGCCAGCAGCCAAGGTGTTTATCCCAATGAGCAGTTCTTC,CASSQGVYPNEQFF
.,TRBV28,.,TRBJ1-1,TGTGCCAGCACCGATCGGACTGAAGCTTTCTTT,CASTDRTEAFF
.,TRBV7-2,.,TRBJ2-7,TGTGCCAGCAGCTTAGGGGCGGGGCAAATCTACGAGCAGTACTTC,CASSLGAGQIYEQYF
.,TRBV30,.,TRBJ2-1,TGTGCCTGGAGGGCGGACAACAATGAGCAGTTCTTC,CAWRADNNEQFF
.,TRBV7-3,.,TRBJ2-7,TGTGCCAGCAGCCCGACCGGGGACGAGCAGTACTTC,CASSPTGDEQYF
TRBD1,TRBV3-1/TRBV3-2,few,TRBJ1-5,TGTGCCAGCAGCCACTCGACAGGGCCCCATCAGCCCCAGCATTTT,CASSHSTGPHQPQHF
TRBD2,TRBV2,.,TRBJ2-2,TGTGCCAGCAGTGGAGGGACTAGCAGCAACACCGGGGAGCTGTTTTTT,CASSGGTSSNTGELFF
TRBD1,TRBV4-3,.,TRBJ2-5,TGCGCCAGCAGCCAGGAGAGACAGGGGGAGACCCAGTACTTC,CASSQERQGETQYF
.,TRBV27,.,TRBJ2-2,TGTGCCAGCAGTACAACGACAAGCTACTCGAACACCGGGGAGCTGTTTTTT,CASSTTTSYSNTGELFF
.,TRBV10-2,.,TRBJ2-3,TGCGCCAGCAGTGGTCGGGTGACAGCAAGCACAGATACGCAGTATTTT,CASSGRVTASTDTQYF